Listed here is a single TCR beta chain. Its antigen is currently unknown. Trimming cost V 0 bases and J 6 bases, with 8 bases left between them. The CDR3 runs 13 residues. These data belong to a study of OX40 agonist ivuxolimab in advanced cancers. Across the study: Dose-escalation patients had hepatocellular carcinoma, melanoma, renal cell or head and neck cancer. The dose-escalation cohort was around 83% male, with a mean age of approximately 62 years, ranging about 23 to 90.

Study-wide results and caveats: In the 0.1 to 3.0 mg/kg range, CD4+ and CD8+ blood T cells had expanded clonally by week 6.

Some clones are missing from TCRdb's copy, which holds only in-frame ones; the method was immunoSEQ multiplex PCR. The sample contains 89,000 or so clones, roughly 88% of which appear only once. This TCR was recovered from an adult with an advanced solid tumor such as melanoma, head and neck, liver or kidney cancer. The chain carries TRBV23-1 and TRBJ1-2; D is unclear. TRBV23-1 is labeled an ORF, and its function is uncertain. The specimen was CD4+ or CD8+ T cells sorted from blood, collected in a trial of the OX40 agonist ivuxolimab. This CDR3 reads CASSQSGGNGYTF. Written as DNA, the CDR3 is TGCGCCAGCAGTCAATCAGGAGGGAATGGCTACACCTTC.